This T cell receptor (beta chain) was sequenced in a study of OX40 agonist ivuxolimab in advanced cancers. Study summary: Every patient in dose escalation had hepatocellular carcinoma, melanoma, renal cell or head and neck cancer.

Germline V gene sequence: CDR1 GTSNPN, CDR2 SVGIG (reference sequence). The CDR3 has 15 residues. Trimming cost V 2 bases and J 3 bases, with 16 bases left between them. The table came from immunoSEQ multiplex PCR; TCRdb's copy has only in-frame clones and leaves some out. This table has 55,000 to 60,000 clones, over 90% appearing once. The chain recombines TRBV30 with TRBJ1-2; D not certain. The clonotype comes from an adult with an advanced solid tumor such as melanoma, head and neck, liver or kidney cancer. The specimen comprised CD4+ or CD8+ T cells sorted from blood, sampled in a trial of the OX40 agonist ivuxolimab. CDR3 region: CAWSPMVGLDYGYTF. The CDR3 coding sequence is TGTGCCTGGAGTCCGATGGTGGGGTTAGACTATGGCTACACCTTC.